The source of this T cell receptor (beta chain) is a study of CD8+CD57+ T cells in acquired aplastic anemia. Study overall: Yields of DNA that came from sorted CD4+ and CD8+ cells averaged around 3 ug. General study results and limits: Fewer than 30 shared CD8+ CDR3s appeared highly expressed within patients' immunodominant clones. Patient and control CD8+ Simpson's diversity was not significantly different.

This clonotype has ten or more counts. Its target is not known. CDR3 and TCR beta VDJ profiling relied on genomic DNA as the template. One entry per CDR3 protein results from TCRdb running MiXCR on the reads. The repertoire holds about 170,000 distinct CDR3 sequences, with about 60% as singletons. V was pared by 3 bases and J by 6 bases, with 5 bases of the junction left unmatched. CDR3 size: 13 residues. Germline V gene data show CDR1 as WSHSY and CDR2 as SAAADI. The source material was sorted CD4+, CD8+, or CD8+CD57+ T cells (not recorded which) from PBMCs. The rearrangement uses TRBV10-2 and TRBJ2-7; 7 nucleotides line up with TRBD1. The receptor was derived from a human donor in good health. This chain's CDR3 is CASSDGQDLEQYF. CDR3 nucleotides: TGCGCCAGCAGTGACGGACAGGATCTCGAGCAGTACTTC.